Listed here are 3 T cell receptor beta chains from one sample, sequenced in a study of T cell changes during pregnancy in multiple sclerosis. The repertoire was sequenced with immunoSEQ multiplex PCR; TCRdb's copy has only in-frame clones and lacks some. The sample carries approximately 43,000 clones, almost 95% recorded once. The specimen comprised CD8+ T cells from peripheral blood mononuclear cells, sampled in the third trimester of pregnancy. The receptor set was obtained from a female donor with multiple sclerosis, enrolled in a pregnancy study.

This CDR3 reads CASSTTAQETQYF. CDR3 nucleotide sequence: TGTGCCAGCAGCACGACAGCTCAAGAGACCCAGTACTTC. This chain joins TRBV7-9 and TRBJ2-5; D possibly corresponds to TRBD1 (5 bases). V was cut by 5 bases and J by 2 bases, with 9 bases left in between. The CDR3 length is 13 residues. Per germline, CDR1 SEHNR and CDR2 FQNEAQ (reference sequence).

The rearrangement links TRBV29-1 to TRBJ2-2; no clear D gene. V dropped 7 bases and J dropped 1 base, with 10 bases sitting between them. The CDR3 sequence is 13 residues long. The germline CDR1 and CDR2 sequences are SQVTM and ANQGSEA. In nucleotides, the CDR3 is TGCAGCGGAAAAACAGTGAACACCGGGGAGCTGTTTTTT. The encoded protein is CSGKTVNTGELFF.

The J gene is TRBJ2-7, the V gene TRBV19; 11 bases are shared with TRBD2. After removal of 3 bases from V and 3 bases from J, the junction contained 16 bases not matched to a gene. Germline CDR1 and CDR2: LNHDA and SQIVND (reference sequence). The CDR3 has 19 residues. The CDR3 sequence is CASSMTSGIISIASYEQYF. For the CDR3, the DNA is TGTGCCAGTAGTATGACTAGCGGGATTATATCGATAGCTAGCTACGAGCAGTACTTC.